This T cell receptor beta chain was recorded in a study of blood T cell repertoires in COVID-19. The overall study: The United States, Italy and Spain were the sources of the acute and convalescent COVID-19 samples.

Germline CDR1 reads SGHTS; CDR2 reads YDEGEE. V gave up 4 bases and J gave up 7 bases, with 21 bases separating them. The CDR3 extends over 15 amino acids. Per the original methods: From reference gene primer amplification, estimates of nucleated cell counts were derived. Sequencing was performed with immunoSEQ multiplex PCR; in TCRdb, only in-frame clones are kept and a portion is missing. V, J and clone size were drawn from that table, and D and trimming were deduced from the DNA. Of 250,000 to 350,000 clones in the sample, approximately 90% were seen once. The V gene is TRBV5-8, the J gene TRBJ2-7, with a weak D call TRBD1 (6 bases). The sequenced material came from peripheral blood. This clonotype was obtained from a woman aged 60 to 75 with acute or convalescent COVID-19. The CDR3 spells CASSPSANRDGEQYF. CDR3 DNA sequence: TGTGCCAGCAGCCCGTCGGCCAACAGGGACGGGGAGCAGTACTTC.